This section outlines one T cell receptor (beta chain) sequence together with its context. What it binds is not known. Sequencing used immunoSEQ multiplex PCR; TCRdb keeps in-frame clones, though not all of them. The profile shows about 53,000 clones, about four fifths of them singletons. These data come from a study of T cell responses to AZD1222 COVID-19 vaccine. Study summary: The study pooled second doses at about 4 or about 12 weeks. Findings of the study overall: Most donors were white British, females outnumbered males, and clonal diversity was possibly underestimated. The study sampled repertoires only after the peak T cell response. Nearly half of spike-specific TCRs reportedly target variant regions that are unmutated in the B.1.351 and B.1.1.7 variants.

V shed 2 bases and J 7 bases; nucleotides not matched to a gene: 8. The CDR3 length is 16 residues. Germline V gives CDR1 SGHTA, CDR2 FQGNSA. Sequencing was performed on peripheral blood, taken on day 0 of AZD1222 vaccination. The chain is built from TRBV7-2 and TRBJ2-7; 13 nucleotides align to TRBD2. The sequence was obtained from an adult in good health. CDR3 coding DNA: TGTGCCAGCAGCTTATCCGGGACTAGCGGGACCCTGGAGCAGTACTTC. It yields the protein CASSLSGTSGTLEQYF.